Sequencing of this T cell receptor beta chain was carried out in a study of shared clonotypes between healthy human individuals. Sequenced by immunoSEQ multiplex PCR; TCRdb stores in-frame clones only, minus some. The table includes over a million clones, around three quarters detected once. The CDR3 runs 12 residues. CDR1 and CDR2 (germline): MDHEN, SYDVKM. V dropped 5 bases and J dropped 2 bases, with 6 bases sitting between them. Overall study results and limits: Despite large depth, rarefaction showed incomplete sorted-subset sequencing. Relative to their counterparts shared across all four donors, non-shared clonotypes exhibited diminished generation probabilities.

CD4+ cells yielded CD45RA+ naive and CD45RA-negative memory subsets. Details on this clone: Its antigen is undetermined.

The sample was memory CD4+ T cells from PBMCs. Subset in this sample: CD45RA-negative fraction. This chain uses TRBV28 with TRBJ2-5; D is perhaps TRBD2 (5 bases). The TCR originated in a man between 18 and 35 years old in good health. Some clones in this sample may be carry-over from other donors' samples. CDR3 nucleotide sequence: TGTGCCAGCAGTAGGACTCAAGAGACCCAGTACTTC. This encodes CASSRTQETQYF.